This section outlines one TCR beta chain sequence together with its context. Its antigen is not known. Genomic DNA, serving as template, underwent TCR beta VDJ and CDR3 profiling. TCRdb ran MiXCR on the reads and lists one entry per CDR3 protein. The data hold roughly 160,000 distinct CDR3 sequences, with approximately 60% observed a single time. These data originate in a study of CD8+CD57+ T cells in acquired aplastic anemia. Findings and caveats of the study: Levels of CD8+ Simpson's diversity were not significantly distinct in patients versus controls.

Germline V gene sequence: CDR1 SGHRS, CDR2 YFSETQ. The CDR3 is 17 residues long. Trimming took 7 bases from V and 6 from J; bases not matched to a gene: 17. This TCR came from a human donor in good health. The chain combines TRBV5-1 with TRBJ2-1; 9 positions agree with TRBD1. Sequencing input: sorted CD4+, CD8+, or CD8+CD57+ T cells (not recorded which) from PBMCs. Here the CDR3 reads CASAGDRGFNSGNEQFF. CDR3 sequence (DNA): TGCGCCAGCGCTGGCGACAGGGGGTTTAACTCAGGCAATGAGCAGTTCTTC.